The source of this TCR beta chain is a study of tumor and adjacent non-tumor tissue in lung cancer. Note on this clonotype: One end of the junction fails to match germline, which may point to a read error.

The template was RNA from unsorted bulk tissue. A modified ARM-PCR protocol with three rounds of nested PCR amplified TCRbeta. TCRdb re-derived calls from the multiplex PCR reads in MiXCR, one entry per CDR3 protein. This sample has roughly 75,000 distinct CDR3 sequences, with under 85% found just once. This CDR3 region has 15 residues. Germline lookup yields CDR1 MNHNS and CDR2 SASEGT. The J gene is TRBJ2-7, the V gene TRBV6-1, with D perhaps TRBD2 (5 bases). The sample taken for sequencing was lung tumor tissue. This TCR was sampled from a woman aged 45-65 years with non-small cell lung cancer. The CDR3 DNA sequence: TGTGCCAGTAGTGAAGACGGCGGGTCGGTCTACGAGCAATACTTC. It is translated as CASSEDGGSVYEQYF.